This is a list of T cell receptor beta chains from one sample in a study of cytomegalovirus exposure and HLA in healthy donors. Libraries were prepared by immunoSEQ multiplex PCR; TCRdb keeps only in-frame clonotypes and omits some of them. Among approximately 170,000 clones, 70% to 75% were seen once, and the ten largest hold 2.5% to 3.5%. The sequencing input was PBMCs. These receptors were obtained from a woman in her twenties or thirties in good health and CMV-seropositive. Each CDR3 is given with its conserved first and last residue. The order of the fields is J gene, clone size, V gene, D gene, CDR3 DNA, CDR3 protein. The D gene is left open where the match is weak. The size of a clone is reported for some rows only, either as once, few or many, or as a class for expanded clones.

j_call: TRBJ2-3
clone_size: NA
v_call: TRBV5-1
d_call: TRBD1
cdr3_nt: TGCGCCAGCAGCCCGGGGGACAGGGACACAGATACGCAGTATTTT
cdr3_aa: CASSPGDRDTDTQYF

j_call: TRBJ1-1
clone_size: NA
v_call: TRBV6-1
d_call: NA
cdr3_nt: TGTGCCAGCAGTGCACAGGGTAACACTGAAGCTTTCTTT
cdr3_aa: CASSAQGNTEAFF

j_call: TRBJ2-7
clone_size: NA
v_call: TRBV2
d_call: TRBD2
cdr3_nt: TGTGCCAGCAGTGAAAAGCGGGAGATCCCCTACGAGCAGTACTTC
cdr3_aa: CASSEKREIPYEQYF

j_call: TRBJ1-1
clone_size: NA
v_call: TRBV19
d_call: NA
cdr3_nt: TGTGCCAGTAGTATGAGCCTACTTTCTGAAGCTTTCTTT
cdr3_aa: CASSMSLLSEAFF

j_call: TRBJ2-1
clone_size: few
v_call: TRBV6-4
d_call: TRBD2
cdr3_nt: TGTGCCAGCAGTCCGAGGTGGACTAGCGGGAGGTTAAATGAGCAGTTCTTC
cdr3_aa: CASSPRWTSGRLNEQFF

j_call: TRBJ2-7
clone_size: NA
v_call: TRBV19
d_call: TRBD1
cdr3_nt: TGTGCCACCTCCAACCCGACAGGGTTGAATGAGCAGTACTTC
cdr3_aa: CATSNPTGLNEQYF

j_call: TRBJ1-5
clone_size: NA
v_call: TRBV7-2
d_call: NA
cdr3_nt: TGTGCCAGCAGCTTAGTATCCACGGGGAGTCAGCCCCAGCATTTT
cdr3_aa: CASSLVSTGSQPQHF

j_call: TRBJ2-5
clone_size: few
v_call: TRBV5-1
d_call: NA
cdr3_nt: TGCGCCAGCAGCTTGGAGACAGGGAGGGAGACCCAGTACTTC
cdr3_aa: CASSLETGRETQYF

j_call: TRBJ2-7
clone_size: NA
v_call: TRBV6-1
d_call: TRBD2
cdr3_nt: TGTGCCAGCAGTGAGAGCGGGGGTAGCTCCTACGAGCAGTACTTC
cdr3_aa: CASSESGGSSYEQYF

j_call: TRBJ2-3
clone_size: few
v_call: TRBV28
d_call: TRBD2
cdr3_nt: TGTGCCAGCAGCTTACACGTTGGGACTAGGCCAGATACGCAGTATTTT
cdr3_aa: CASSLHVGTRPDTQYF

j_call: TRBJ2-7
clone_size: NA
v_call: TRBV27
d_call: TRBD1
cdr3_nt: TGTGCCAGCAGTTACCTCGGACAGGGGGCCTCCTACGAGCAGTACTTC
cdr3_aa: CASSYLGQGASYEQYF

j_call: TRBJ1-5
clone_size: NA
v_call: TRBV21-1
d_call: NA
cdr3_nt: TGTGCCAGCAAAGGGAGTTCCAATCAGCCCCAGCATTTT
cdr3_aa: CASKGSSNQPQHF

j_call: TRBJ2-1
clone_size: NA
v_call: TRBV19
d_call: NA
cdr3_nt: TGTGCCAGTAGTATGATGGCCAAGGGAGGTGAGCAGTTCTTC
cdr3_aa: CASSMMAKGGEQFF

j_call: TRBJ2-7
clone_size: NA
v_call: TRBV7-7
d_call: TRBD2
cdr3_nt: TGTGCTAGCAGCTTAGGTGGTAGCGGGGAGCAGTACTTC
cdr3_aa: CASSLGGSGEQYF

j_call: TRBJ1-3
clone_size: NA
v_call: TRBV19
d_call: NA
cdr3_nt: TGTGCCAGTAGTATGTCAGGATCTGGAAACACCATATATTTT
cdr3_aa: CASSMSGSGNTIYF

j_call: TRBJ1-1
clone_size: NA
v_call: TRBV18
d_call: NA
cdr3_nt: TGTGCCAGCCGACTTACGGGGAACACTGAAGCTTTCTTT
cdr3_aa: CASRLTGNTEAFF

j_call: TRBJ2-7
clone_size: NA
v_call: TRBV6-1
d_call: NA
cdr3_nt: TGTGCCAGCAGGGTCCTGGGAGAATACGAGCAGTACTTC
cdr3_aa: CASRVLGEYEQYF

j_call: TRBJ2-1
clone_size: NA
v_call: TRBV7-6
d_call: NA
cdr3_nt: TGTGCCAGCAGCTTAGGATCTAGGCTGTTCTTC
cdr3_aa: CASSLGSRLFF

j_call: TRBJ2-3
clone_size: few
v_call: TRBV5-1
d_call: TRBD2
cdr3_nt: TGCGCCAGCAGCTTGCCTAGCGGGACGGGGGGAGATACGCAGTATTTT
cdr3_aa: CASSLPSGTGGDTQYF

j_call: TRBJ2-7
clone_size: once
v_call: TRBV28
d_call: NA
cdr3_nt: TGTGCCAGCAGTTTATCTGGCAACTCCTACGAGCAGTACTTC
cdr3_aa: CASSLSGNSYEQYF